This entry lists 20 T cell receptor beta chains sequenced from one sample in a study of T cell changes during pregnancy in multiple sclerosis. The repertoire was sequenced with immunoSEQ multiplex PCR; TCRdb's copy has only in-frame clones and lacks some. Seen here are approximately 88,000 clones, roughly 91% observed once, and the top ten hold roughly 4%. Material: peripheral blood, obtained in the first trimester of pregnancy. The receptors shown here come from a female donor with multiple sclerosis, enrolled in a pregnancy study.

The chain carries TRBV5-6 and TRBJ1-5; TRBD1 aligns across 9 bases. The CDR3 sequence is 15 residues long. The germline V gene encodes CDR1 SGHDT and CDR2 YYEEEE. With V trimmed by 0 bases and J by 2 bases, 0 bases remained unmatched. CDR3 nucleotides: TGTGCCAGCAGCTTGGGGACAGGGGGCAATCAGCCCCAGCATTTT. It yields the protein CASSLGTGGNQPQHF.

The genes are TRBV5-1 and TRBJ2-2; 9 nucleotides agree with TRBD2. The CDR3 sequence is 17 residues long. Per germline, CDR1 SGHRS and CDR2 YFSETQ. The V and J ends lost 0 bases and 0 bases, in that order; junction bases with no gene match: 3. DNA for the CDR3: TGCGCCAGCAGCTTGGGTAGCGGGGGCCCGAACACCGGGGAGCTGTTTTTT. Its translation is CASSLGSGGPNTGELFF.

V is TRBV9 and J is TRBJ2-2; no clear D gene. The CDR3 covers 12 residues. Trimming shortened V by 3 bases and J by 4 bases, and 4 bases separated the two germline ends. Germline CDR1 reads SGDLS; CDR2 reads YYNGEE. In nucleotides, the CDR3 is TGTGCCAGCAGCGCCGTCACCGGGGAGCTGTTTTTT. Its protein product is CASSAVTGELFF.

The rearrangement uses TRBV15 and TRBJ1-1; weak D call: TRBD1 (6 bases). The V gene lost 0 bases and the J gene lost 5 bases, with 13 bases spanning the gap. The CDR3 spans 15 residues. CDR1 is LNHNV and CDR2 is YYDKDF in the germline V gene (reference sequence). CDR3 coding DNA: TGTGCCACCAGCAGAGATGGGGGGGGCTGGACTGAAGCTTTCTTT. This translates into CATSRDGGGWTEAFF.

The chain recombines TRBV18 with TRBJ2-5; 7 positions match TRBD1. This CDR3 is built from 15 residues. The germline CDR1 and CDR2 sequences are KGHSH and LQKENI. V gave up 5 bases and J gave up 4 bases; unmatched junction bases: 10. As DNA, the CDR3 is TGTGCCAGCTCATCCACTCAGGGGGTCGGAGAGACCCAGTACTTC. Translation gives CASSSTQGVGETQYF.

The CDR3 protein is CSVVTGGETQYF. The CDR3 DNA reads as TGCAGCGTTGTCACAGGGGGAGAGACCCAGTACTTC. J is TRBJ2-5 and V is TRBV29-1; 8 positions agree with TRBD1. This CDR3 has 12 residues. Germline V lookup: CDR1 SQVTM, CDR2 ANQGSEA. The J segment lost 4 bases and the V segment lost 4 bases, leaving 2 bases of the junction unmatched.

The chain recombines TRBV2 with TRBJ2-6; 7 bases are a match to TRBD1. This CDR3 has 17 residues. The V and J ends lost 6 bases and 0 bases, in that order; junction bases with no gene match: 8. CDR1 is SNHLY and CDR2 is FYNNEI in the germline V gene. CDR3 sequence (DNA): TGTGCCAGCAGCCGGACAGGTAGAGCCTCTGGGGCCAACGTCCTGACTTTC. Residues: CASSRTGRASGANVLTF.

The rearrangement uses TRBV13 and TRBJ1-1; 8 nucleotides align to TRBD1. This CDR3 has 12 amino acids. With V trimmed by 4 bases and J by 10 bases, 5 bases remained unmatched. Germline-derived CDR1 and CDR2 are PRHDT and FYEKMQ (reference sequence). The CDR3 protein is CASSSRGRGAFF. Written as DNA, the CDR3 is TGTGCCAGCAGCTCCAGGGGGCGCGGAGCTTTCTTT.

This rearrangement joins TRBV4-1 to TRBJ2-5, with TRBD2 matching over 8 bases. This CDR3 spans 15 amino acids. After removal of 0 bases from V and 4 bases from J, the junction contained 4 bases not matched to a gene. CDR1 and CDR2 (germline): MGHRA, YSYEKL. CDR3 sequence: CASSQDIGGGETQYF. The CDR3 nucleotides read TGCGCCAGCAGCCAAGATATCGGGGGGGGAGAGACCCAGTACTTC.

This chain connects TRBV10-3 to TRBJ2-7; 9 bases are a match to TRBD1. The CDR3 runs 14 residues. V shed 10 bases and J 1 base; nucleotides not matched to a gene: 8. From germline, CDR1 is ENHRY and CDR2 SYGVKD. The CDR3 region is CATTGTGLSYEQYF. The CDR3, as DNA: TGTGCCACTACCGGGACAGGGCTTTCCTACGAGCAGTACTTC.

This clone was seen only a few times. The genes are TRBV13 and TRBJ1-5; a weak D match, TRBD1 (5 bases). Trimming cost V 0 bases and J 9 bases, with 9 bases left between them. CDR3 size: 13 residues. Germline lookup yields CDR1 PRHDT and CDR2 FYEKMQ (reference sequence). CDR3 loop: CASSLGQERPQHF. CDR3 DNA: TGTGCCAGCAGCTTAGGACAGGAGCGGCCCCAGCATTTT.

The CDR3 DNA reads as TGTGCCAGCAGTCCCGGGATGACTGGCAATCAGCCCCAGCATTTT. Its translation: CASSPGMTGNQPQHF. The J gene is TRBJ1-5, the V gene TRBV27; D not certain. This CDR3 spans 15 amino acids. CDR1 and CDR2 (germline): MNHEY, SMNVEV (reference sequence). V shed 5 bases and J shed 2 bases, with 13 bases lying between them.

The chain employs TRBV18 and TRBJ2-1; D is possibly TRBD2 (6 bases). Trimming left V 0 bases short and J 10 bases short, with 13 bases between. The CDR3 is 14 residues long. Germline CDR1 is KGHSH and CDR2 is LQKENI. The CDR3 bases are TGTGCCAGCTCACCACCTACCCTAGCGCGGGAGCAGTTCTTC. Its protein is CASSPPTLAREQFF. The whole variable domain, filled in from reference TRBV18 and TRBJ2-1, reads NAGVMQNPRHLVRRRGQEARLRCSPMKGHSHVYWYRQLPEEGLKFMVYLQKENIIDESGMPKERFSAEFPKEGPSILRIQQVVRGDSAAYFCASSPPTLAREQFFGPGTRLTVL.

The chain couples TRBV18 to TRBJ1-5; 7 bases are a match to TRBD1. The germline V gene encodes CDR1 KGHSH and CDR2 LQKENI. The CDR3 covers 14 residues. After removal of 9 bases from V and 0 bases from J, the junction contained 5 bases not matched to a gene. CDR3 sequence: CASSTGDSNQPQHF. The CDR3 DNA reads TGTGCCAGTTCCACAGGGGATAGCAATCAGCCCCAGCATTTT.

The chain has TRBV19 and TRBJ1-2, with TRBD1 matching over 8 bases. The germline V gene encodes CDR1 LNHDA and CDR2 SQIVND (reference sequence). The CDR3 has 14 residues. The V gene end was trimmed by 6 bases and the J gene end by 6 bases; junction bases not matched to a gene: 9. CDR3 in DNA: TGTGCCAGTAGATTCACCGGACAGGGTCATGGCTACACCTTC. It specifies CASRFTGQGHGYTF.

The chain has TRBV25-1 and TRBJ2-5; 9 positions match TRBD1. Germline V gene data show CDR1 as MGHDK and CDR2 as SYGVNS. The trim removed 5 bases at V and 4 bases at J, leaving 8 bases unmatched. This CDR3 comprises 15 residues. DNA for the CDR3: TGTGCCAGCAGTACACCGGGACAGGGAGGAGAGACCCAGTACTTC. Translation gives CASSTPGQGGETQYF.

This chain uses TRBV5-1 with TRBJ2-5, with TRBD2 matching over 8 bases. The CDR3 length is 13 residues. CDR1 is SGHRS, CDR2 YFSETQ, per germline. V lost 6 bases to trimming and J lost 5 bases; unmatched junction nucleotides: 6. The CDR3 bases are TGCGCCAGCACTAAACGGGGGGGGGAGACCCAGTACTTC. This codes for CASTKRGGETQYF.

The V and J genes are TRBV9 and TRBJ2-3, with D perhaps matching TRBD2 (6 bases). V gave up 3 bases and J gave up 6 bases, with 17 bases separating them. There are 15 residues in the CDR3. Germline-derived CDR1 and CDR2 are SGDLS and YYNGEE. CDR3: CASSEEGLSGDTQYF. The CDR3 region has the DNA TGTGCCAGCAGCGAGGAGGGGCTCAGTGGGGATACGCAGTATTTT.

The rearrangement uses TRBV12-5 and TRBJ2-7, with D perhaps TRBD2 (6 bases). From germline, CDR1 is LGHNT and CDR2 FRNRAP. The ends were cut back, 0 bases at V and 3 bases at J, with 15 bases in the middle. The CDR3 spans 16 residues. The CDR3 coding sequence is TGTGCTAGTGGTTTGGTACTAGGAGGGCAGGGCTACGAGCAGTACTTC. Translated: CASGLVLGGQGYEQYF.

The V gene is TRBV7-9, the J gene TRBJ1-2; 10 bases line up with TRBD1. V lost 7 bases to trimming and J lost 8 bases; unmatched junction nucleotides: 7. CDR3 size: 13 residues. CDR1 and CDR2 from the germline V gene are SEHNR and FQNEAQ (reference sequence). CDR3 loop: CASTTRDRGGYTF. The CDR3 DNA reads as TGTGCCAGCACCACCCGGGACAGGGGAGGCTACACCTTC. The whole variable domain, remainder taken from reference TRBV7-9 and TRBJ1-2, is DTGVSQNPRHKITKRGQNVTFRCDPISEHNRLYWYRQTLGQGPEFLTYFQNEAQLEKSRLLSDRFSAERPKGSFSTLEIQRTEQGDSAMYLCASTTRDRGGYTFGSGTRLTVV.